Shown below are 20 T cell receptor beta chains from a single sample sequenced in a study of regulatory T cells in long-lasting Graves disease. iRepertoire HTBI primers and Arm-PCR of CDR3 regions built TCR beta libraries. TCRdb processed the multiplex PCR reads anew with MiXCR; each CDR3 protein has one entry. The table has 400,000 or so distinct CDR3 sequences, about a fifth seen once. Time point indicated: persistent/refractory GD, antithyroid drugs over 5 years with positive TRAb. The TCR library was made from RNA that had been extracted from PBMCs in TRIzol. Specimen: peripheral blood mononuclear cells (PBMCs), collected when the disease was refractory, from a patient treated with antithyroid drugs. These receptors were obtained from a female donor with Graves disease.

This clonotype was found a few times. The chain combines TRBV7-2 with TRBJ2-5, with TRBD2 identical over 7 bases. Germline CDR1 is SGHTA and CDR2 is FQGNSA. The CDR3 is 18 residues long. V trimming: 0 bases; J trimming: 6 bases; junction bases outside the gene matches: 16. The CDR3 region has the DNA TGTGCCAGCAGCTTAGCTGCCCCTAGCGGTCCCGAACCCAAGACCCAGTACTTC. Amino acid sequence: CASSLAAPSGPEPKTQYF.

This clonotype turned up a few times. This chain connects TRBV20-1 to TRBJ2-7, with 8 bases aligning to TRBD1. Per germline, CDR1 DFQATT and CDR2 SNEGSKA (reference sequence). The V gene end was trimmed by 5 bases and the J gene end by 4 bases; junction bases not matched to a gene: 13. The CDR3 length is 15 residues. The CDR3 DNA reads TGCAGTGCTCCTGGACAGGGCGGTTTAGGGTACGAGCAGTACTTC. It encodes CSAPGQGGLGYEQYF.

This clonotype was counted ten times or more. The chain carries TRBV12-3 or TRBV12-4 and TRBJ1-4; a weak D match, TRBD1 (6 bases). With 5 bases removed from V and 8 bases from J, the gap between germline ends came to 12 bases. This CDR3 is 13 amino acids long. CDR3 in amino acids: CASSHSQGEKLFF. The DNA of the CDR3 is TGTGCCAGCAGTCACTCCCAGGGGGAAAAACTGTTTTTT.

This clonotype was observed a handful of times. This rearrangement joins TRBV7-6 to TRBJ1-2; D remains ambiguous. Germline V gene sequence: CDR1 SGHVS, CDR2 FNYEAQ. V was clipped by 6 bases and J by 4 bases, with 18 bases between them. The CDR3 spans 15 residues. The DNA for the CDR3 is TGTGCCAGCAGTCCCCAAACAACGCGGGGCTATGGCTACACCTTC. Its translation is CASSPQTTRGYGYTF.

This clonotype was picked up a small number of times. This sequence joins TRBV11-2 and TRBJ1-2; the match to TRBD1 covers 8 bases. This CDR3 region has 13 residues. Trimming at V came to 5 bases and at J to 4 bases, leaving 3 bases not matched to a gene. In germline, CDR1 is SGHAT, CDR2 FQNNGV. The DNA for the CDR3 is TGTGCCAGCAGCCCGGGACAGGTCTATGGCTACACCTTC. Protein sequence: CASSPGQVYGYTF.

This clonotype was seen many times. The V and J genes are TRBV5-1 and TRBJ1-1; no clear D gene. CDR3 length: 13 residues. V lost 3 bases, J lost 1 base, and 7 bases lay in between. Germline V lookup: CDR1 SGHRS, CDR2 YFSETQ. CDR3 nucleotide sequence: TGCGCCAGCAGCTCTGACCCGAACACTGAAGCTTTCTTT. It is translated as CASSSDPNTEAFF.

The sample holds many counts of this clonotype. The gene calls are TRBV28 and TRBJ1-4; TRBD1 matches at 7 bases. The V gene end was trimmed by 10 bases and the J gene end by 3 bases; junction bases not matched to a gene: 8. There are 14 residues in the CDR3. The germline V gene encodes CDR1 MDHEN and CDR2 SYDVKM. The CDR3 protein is CATLRQGSNEKLFF. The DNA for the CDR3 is TGTGCCACCTTACGACAGGGTTCTAATGAAAAACTGTTTTTT.

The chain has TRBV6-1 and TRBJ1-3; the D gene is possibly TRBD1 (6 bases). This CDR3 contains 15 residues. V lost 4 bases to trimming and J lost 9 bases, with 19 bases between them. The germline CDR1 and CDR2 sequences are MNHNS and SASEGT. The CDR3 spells CASSVKGTPGSTIYF. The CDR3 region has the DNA TGTGCCAGCAGTGTTAAGGGGACACCTGGCAGCACCATATATTTT.

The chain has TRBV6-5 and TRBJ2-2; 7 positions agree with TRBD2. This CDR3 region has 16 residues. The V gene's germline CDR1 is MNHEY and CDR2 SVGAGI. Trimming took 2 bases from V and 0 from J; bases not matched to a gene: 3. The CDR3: CASSYMREPNTGELFF. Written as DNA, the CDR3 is TGTGCCAGCAGTTACATGCGGGAGCCGAACACCGGGGAGCTGTTTTTT.

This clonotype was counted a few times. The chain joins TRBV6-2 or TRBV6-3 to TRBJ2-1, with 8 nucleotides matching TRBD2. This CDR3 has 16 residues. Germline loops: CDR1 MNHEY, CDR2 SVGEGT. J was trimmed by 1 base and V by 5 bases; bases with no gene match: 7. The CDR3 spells CASSTLLAASYNEQFF. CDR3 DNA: TGTGCCAGCAGTACCCTACTAGCGGCTTCCTACAATGAGCAGTTCTTC.

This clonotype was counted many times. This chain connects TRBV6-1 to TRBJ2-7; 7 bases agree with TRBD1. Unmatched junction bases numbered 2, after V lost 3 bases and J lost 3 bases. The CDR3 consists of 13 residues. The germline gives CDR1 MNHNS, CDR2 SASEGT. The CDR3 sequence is CASSEGDSYEQYF. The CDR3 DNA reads TGTGCCAGCAGTGAGGGGGACAGCTACGAGCAGTACTTC.

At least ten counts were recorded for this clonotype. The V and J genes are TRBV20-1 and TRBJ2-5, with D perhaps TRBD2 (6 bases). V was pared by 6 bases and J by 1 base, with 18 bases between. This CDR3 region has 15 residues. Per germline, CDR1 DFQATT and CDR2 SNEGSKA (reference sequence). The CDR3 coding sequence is TGCAGTGCCCAGTGGGCGGGGTCGGTCCAAGAGACCCAGTACTTC. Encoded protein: CSAQWAGSVQETQYF.

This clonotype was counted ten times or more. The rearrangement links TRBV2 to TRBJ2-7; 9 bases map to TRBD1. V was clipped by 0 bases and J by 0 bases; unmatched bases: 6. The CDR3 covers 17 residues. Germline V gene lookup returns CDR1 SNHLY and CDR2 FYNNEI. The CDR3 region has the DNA TGTGCCAGCAGTGAAGCCAGCCTGACAGGGGGCTCCTACGAGCAGTACTTC. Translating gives CASSEASLTGGSYEQYF. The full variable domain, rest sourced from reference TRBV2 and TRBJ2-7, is EPEVTQTPSHQVTQMGQEVILRCVPISNHLYFYWYRQILGQKVEFLVSFYNNEISEKSEIFDDQFSVERPDGSNFTLKIRSTKLEDSAMYFCASSEASLTGGSYEQYFGPGTRLTVT.

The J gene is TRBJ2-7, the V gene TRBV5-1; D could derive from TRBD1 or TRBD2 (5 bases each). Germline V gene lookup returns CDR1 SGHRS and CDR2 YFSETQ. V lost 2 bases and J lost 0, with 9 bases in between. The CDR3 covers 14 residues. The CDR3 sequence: CASSLADNSYEQYF. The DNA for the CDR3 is TGCGCCAGCAGCTTAGCGGACAACTCCTACGAGCAGTACTTC.

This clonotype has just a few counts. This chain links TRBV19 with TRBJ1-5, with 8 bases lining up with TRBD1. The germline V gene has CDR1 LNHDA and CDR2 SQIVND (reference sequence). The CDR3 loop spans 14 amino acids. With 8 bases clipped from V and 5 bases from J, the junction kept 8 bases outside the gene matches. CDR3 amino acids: CASATTGGYQPQHF. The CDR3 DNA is TGTGCCAGTGCCACAACAGGGGGGTATCAGCCCCAGCATTTT.

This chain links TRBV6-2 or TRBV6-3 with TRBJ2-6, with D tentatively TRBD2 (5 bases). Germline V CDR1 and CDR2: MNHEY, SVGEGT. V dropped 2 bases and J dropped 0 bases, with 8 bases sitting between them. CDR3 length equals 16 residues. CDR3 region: CASSYGLTSGANVLTF. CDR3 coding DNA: TGTGCCAGCAGTTACGGACTGACCTCTGGGGCCAACGTCCTGACTTTC.

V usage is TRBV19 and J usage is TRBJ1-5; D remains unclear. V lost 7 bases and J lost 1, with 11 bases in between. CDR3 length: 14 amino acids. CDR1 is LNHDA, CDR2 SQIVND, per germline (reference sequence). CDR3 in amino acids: CASTGPASNQPQHF. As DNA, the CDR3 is TGTGCCAGTACCGGGCCAGCCAGCAATCAGCCCCAGCATTTT.

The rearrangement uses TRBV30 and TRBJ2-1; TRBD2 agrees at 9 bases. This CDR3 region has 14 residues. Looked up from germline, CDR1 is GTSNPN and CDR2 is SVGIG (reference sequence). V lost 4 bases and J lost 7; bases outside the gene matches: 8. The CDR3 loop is CAWTVAGAGNEQFF. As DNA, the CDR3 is TGTGCCTGGACTGTAGCGGGAGCGGGGAATGAGCAGTTCTTC.

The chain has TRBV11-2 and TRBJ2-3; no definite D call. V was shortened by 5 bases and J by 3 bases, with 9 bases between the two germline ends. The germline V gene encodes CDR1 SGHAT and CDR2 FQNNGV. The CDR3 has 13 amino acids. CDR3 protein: CASSRVGTDTQYF. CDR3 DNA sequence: TGTGCCAGCAGCAGAGTAGGAACAGATACGCAGTATTTT.

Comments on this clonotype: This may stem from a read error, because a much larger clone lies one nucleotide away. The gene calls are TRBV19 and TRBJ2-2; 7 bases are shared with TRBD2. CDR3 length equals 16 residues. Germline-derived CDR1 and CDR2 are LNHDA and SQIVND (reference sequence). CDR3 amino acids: CASSISAGVITGALFF. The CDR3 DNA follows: TGTGCCAGTAGTATCAGCGCGGGAGTAATCACCGGGGCGCTGTTTTTT.